The clone carrying this T cell receptor beta chain was counted many times. Its specificity is unknown. This CDR3 region has 13 residues. V lost 6 bases and J 7 bases, leaving 15 bases between the germline ends. CDR1 and CDR2 from the germline V gene are DFQATT and SNEGSKA (reference sequence). This sample is drawn from a study of T cells after yellow fever vaccination. Universal primer sites and UMIs were introduced during 5'RACE template-switching synthesis of TCR cDNA. TCRdb used MiXCR to reprocess the 5' RACE reads, holding one entry per CDR3 protein. The sample holds 200,000 to 300,000 distinct CDR3 sequences, around 6.7% seen once. Study outcomes and limitations: Faster peaking, at day 5 versus 15, marked a secondary response that was weaker.

The material was CD4+ T cells sorted from PBMCs, obtained on the day of the yellow fever booster vaccination. This chain joins TRBV20-1 and TRBJ1-4; no firm D call. The sequence derives from a man younger than 45 who received the YFV17D yellow fever vaccine. This CDR3 is CSAHRQAGEKLFF. Written as DNA, the CDR3 is TGCAGTGCCCACCGCCAGGCGGGTGAAAAACTGTTTTTT.